The 17 T cell receptor beta chains given below trace back to one sample, sequenced in a study of blood T cell repertoires in COVID-19. TCRdb's table, derived via immunoSEQ multiplex PCR, lists solely in-frame clones and lacks some. The profile shows approximately 220,000 clones, approximately 90% of them singletons. The material sequenced was PBMCs or T cells enriched from blood (not recorded which). All receptors derive from a woman aged 40 to 49 with acute COVID-19.

This clone has just one count. The rearrangement uses TRBV6-1 and TRBJ2-3, with D possibly being TRBD1 (6 bases). In germline, CDR1 is MNHNS, CDR2 SASEGT. The V and J ends lost 2 bases and 6 bases respectively, with 12 bases between them. This CDR3 has 14 residues. The CDR3 DNA reads as TGTGCCAGCAGTGAAAAGGATGACAGGGATACGCAGTATTTT. Its translation: CASSEKDDRDTQYF.

The chain employs TRBV7-9 and TRBJ1-3; 8 nucleotides align to TRBD1. The CDR3 has 16 amino acids. CDR1 is SEHNR and CDR2 is FQNEAQ in the germline V gene (reference sequence). V was clipped by 5 bases and J by 3 bases; unmatched bases: 9. The CDR3 coding sequence is TGTGCCAGCAGCACCCGACAGGGGACCATTGGAAACACCATATATTTT. Translating gives CASSTRQGTIGNTIYF.

The chain is built from TRBV6-2 or TRBV6-3 and TRBJ1-5; 8 bases agree with TRBD1. The CDR3 runs to 14 residues. The germline V gene has CDR1 MNHEY and CDR2 SVGEGT. V trimming: 4 bases; J trimming: 7 bases; junction bases outside the gene matches: 6. CDR3 in amino acids: CASSSDRVWQPQHF. CDR3 DNA: TGTGCCAGCAGTTCGGACAGGGTGTGGCAGCCCCAGCATTTT.

The chain carries TRBV5-1 and TRBJ2-3; 10 bases fit TRBD2. The V gene end was trimmed by 2 bases and the J gene end by 5 bases; junction bases not matched to a gene: 8. The V gene's germline CDR1 is SGHRS and CDR2 YFSETQ. The length of the CDR3 is 16 residues. CDR3 bases: TGCGCCAGCAGCTTACCGGGACTAGCGTTAAGAGATACGCAGTATTTT. Protein: CASSLPGLALRDTQYF.

The genes are TRBV7-2 and TRBJ1-4, with D possibly being TRBD1 (5 bases). V dropped 2 bases and J dropped 8 bases, with 15 bases sitting between them. This CDR3 has 15 amino acids. The germline V gene has CDR1 SGHTA and CDR2 FQGNSA. The chain's CDR3 is CASSLPTGFDEKLFF. The CDR3 DNA reads as TGTGCCAGCAGCTTACCAACAGGTTTCGACGAAAAACTGTTTTTT.

This chain links TRBV11-2 with TRBJ2-1; 8 bases map to TRBD2. J lost 6 bases, V lost 3 bases, and 13 bases had no gene match. CDR1 and CDR2 (germline): SGHAT, FQNNGV. The CDR3 sequence is 17 residues long. Here the CDR3 reads CASSLGAGGGYANEQFF. Written as DNA, the CDR3 is TGTGCCAGCAGCTTGGGAGCCGGCGGGGGGTACGCCAATGAGCAGTTCTTC.

The CDR3 coding sequence is TGTGCCAGCAGCGAAGCAGCCATGCTCCTAGCGGGGGGGCACGGGGATGAGCAGTTCTTC. This gives the protein CASSEAAMLLAGGHGDEQFF. This sequence joins TRBV6-2 or TRBV6-3 and TRBJ2-1, with 12 bases lining up with TRBD2. Looked up from germline, CDR1 is MNHEY and CDR2 is SVGEGT. CDR3 length: 20 amino acids. The V and J ends lost 6 bases and 8 bases, in that order; junction bases with no gene match: 23.

V gene TRBV4-2 combines with J gene TRBJ2-1, with TRBD2 matching 11 bases. CDR1 and CDR2 (germline): LGHNA, YNFKEQ. The CDR3 extends over 15 amino acids. With 1 base clipped from V and 8 bases from J, the junction kept 4 bases outside the gene matches. The CDR3 sequence: CASSQVLAGEHEQFF. As DNA, the CDR3 is TGTGCCAGCAGCCAAGTACTAGCGGGGGAACATGAGCAGTTCTTC.

The chain uses TRBV11-2 and TRBJ1-1; a weak D match, TRBD1 (5 bases). V lost 5 bases to trimming and J lost 4 bases, with 14 bases between them. The CDR3 length is 14 residues. The germline CDR1 and CDR2 sequences are SGHAT and FQNNGV. CDR3 protein: CASSLRGVGTEAFF. The CDR3 coding sequence is TGTGCCAGCAGCCTCCGGGGGGTGGGCACTGAAGCTTTCTTT.

The chain recombines TRBV5-6 with TRBJ2-2; 7 positions agree with TRBD2. The CDR3 contains 15 residues. V lost 4 bases to trimming and J lost 6 bases; unmatched junction nucleotides: 9. The germline V gene has CDR1 SGHDT and CDR2 YYEEEE. The CDR3 DNA reads as TGTGCCAGCAGCCCTAGCGGATTCAACGCCGGGGAGCTGTTTTTT. This codes for CASSPSGFNAGELFF. Based on the CDR3 plus reference TRBV5-6 and TRBJ2-2, the full variable domain is DAGVTQSPTHLIKTRGQQVTLRCSPKSGHDTVSWYQQALGQGPQFIFQYYEEEERQRGNFPDRFSGHQFPNYSSELNVNALLLGDSALYLCASSPSGFNAGELFFGEGSRLTVL.

The V call is TRBV29-1, the J call TRBJ2-1; 9 bases match TRBD1. Germline loops: CDR1 SQVTM, CDR2 ANQGSEA. Unmatched junction bases numbered 7, after V lost 4 bases and J lost 6 bases. The CDR3 consists of 14 residues. The CDR3 region is CSVVTGQGGNEQFF. CDR3 coding DNA: TGCAGCGTTGTTACGGGACAGGGAGGCAATGAGCAGTTCTTC.

The chain is built from TRBV7-8 and TRBJ1-2, with 9 bases identical to TRBD1. CDR1 SGHVS and CDR2 FQNEAQ come from the germline V gene. The V and J ends lost 5 bases and 4 bases, in that order; junction bases with no gene match: 20. There are 19 residues in the CDR3. CDR3 in amino acids: CASSPYEQGAPPDLYGYTF. In DNA form, the CDR3 reads TGTGCCAGCAGCCCCTACGAACAGGGGGCTCCCCCAGACCTCTATGGCTACACCTTC.

This chain connects TRBV18 to TRBJ1-1; 9 bases agree with TRBD1. V gave up 6 bases and J gave up 4 bases; unmatched junction bases: 6. This CDR3 is built from 14 residues. In germline, CDR1 is KGHSH, CDR2 LQKENI. The CDR3 nucleotides are TGTGCCAGCTCGGAACAGGGGGCGATCACTGAAGCTTTCTTT. Translated, it gives CASSEQGAITEAFF.

The chain is built from TRBV3-1 (or the pseudogene TRBV3-2) and TRBJ1-1; 8 positions agree with TRBD1. Germline CDR1 is LGHDT and CDR2 is YNNKEL (reference sequence). This CDR3 is built from 15 residues. With V trimmed by 4 bases and J by 8 bases, 12 bases remained unmatched. The CDR3 sequence is CASSRETTGEREAFF. DNA for the CDR3: TGTGCCAGCAGCCGAGAAACGACAGGGGAGCGGGAAGCTTTCTTT.

The V call is TRBV3-1 (or the pseudogene TRBV3-2), the J call TRBJ1-2; maybe TRBD1 (6 bases). V was shortened by 2 bases and J by 8 bases, with 18 bases between the two germline ends. CDR3 length: 15 residues. Germline CDR1 is LGHDT and CDR2 is YNNKEL (reference sequence). The CDR3 spells CASSQNHAAGDGYTF. In nucleotides, the CDR3 is TGTGCCAGCAGCCAAAATCATGCGGCAGGGGACGGCTACACCTTC.

J is TRBJ1-1 and V is TRBV10-3; D might be TRBD1 (6 bases). Per germline, CDR1 ENHRY and CDR2 SYGVKD. CDR3 length: 15 amino acids. Trimming took off 10 bases at V and 3 bases at J, with 21 bases between the two ends. This CDR3 is CATQAVGRGDTEAFF. CDR3 DNA: TGTGCCACCCAGGCCGTGGGGAGGGGGGACACTGAAGCTTTCTTT.

The CDR3 DNA follows: TGTGCCAGTAGTTTCGGCAGGGTGGCCGAAGCTTTCTTT. This sequence encodes CASSFGRVAEAFF. The chain has TRBV19 and TRBJ1-1; D may be TRBD1 (5 bases). Germline V gene data show CDR1 as LNHDA and CDR2 as SQIVND (reference sequence). V lost 5 bases, J lost 8 bases, and 15 bases lay in between. This CDR3 contains 13 residues.